The source of this TCR beta chain is a study of radiotherapy plus CTLA-4 blockade in lung cancer. Measured with immunoSEQ multiplex PCR; TCRdb has only the in-frame clones, and not every one. This table holds tens of thousands of clones, approximately 84% found once. A remark on this clone: What it binds is unknown.

Those patients who had chemo-refractory metastatic non-small-cell lung cancer were given focal radiation along with CTLA-4 blockade through ipilimumab. General study findings and limits: Together with interferon-beta, which increased in serum after radiation, early dynamic changes in blood T cell clones were reportedly the best predictors of response. Radiotherapy with ipilimumab was followed by blood expansion of tumor-derived clones.

The source material was peripheral blood, sampled from a patient treated with radiotherapy plus ipilimumab. The clonotype originates from a human donor with non-small cell lung cancer whose response to radiotherapy plus ipilimumab could not be evaluated.

CDR3 sequence (DNA): TGCGCCAGCAGCCTCCGCCAGACGGGGAACACTGAAGCTTTCTTT. Protein product: CASSLRQTGNTEAFF. The V gene is TRBV4-1, the J gene TRBJ1-1; no clear D gene. Germline V gene data show CDR1 as MGHRA and CDR2 as YSYEKL. This CDR3 is built from 15 residues. The V end was cut by 4 bases, the J end by 1 base, with 13 bases between.